This T cell receptor beta chain was retrieved from a study of blood T cell repertoires in COVID-19. Study in general: Samples representing acute and convalescent COVID-19 were sourced from the United States, Italy and Spain. Sample material is recorded as cDNA or gDNA derived from T cells, B-cell-depleted T cells, or PBMCs.

Seattle enrolled patients during active infection and tracked them longitudinally. Methods used by the authors: Amplified reference gene primers provided the basis for estimating nucleated cell counts. Using immunoSEQ multiplex PCR, the repertoire was profiled, and TCRdb retains in-frame clones only, with some absent. The DNA gave D and trimming, while V, J and clone size come from that table. The sample contains around 210,000 clones, about 82% of which appear only once. Trimming at V came to 3 bases and at J to 7 bases, leaving 6 bases not matched to a gene. Germline V lookup: CDR1 MNHEY, CDR2 SMNVEV (reference sequence). The CDR3 runs to 15 residues.

The gene calls are TRBV27 and TRBJ2-2, with 9 nucleotides matching TRBD1. The receptor was derived from a man aged 55 to 69 with COVID-19, enrolled during active disease. The sequencing input was peripheral blood. In DNA, the CDR3 is TGTGCCAGCAGTTTTTCACAGGGGGCCGGCGGGGAGCTGTTTTTT. Translating it yields CASSFSQGAGGELFF.